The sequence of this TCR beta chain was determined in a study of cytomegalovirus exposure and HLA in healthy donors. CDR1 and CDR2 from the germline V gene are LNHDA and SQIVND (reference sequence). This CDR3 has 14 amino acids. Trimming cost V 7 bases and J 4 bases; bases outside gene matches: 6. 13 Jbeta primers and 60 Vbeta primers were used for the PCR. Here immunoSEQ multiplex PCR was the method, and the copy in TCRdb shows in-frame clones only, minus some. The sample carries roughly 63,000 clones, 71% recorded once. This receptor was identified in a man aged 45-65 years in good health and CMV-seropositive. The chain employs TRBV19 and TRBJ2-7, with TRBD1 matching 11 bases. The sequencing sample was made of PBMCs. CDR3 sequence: CASTDGTGGYEQYF. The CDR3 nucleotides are TGTGCCAGTACCGACGGGACAGGGGGTTACGAGCAGTACTTC.